A selection of T cell receptor beta chains follows, all from one sample in a study of CD8 T cells in Susac syndrome. From the immunoSEQ multiplex PCR reads, TCRdb called clonotypes with MiXCR, one entry per CDR3 protein. This table holds about 200,000 distinct CDR3 sequences, 90% to 95% found once. Sequencing used CD4+ T cells from PBMCs. All receptors derive from a human donor with Susac syndrome. Both conserved end residues are part of each CDR3. A D gene is named only where the DNA matches it firmly.

J gene: TRBJ2-3; D gene: TRBD1; V gene: TRBV24-1; CDR3 protein: CATSDTGTGRDTQYF
J gene: TRBJ2-3; D gene: .; V gene: TRBV10-3; CDR3 protein: CAASDRDTQYF
J gene: TRBJ2-1; D gene: .; V gene: TRBV21-1; CDR3 protein: CASSTRQGTRNNEQFF
J gene: TRBJ2-3; D gene: TRBD1; V gene: TRBV2; CDR3 protein: CASSEALQGATDTQYF
J gene: TRBJ2-1; D gene: .; V gene: TRBV5-1; CDR3 protein: CASSWGTTSNEQFF
J gene: TRBJ2-3; D gene: .; V gene: TRBV12-3/TRBV12-4; CDR3 protein: CASSLVSTDTQYF
J gene: TRBJ2-3; D gene: TRBD2; V gene: TRBV10-3; CDR3 protein: CAIGSGSADTQYF
J gene: TRBJ1-5; D gene: .; V gene: TRBV19; CDR3 protein: CASRPFNQPQHF
J gene: TRBJ2-2; D gene: .; V gene: TRBV20-1; CDR3 protein: CSARRTGFANTGELFF
J gene: TRBJ1-2; D gene: .; V gene: TRBV27; CDR3 protein: CASSFIGTYGYTF
J gene: TRBJ2-3; D gene: TRBD1; V gene: TRBV12-3/TRBV12-4; CDR3 protein: CASSGQVWDTQYF
J gene: TRBJ1-6; D gene: TRBD1; V gene: TRBV27; CDR3 protein: CASRETGLINSPLHF
J gene: TRBJ2-7; D gene: TRBD2; V gene: TRBV25-1; CDR3 protein: CASSQPGGNEQYF
J gene: TRBJ2-5; D gene: .; V gene: TRBV30; CDR3 protein: CACGLHQETQYF
J gene: TRBJ1-1; D gene: .; V gene: TRBV29-1; CDR3 protein: CSVSRQLNTEAFF
J gene: TRBJ2-5; D gene: TRBD2; V gene: TRBV6-4; CDR3 protein: CASSDLAGGNARETQYF
J gene: TRBJ2-7; D gene: .; V gene: TRBV5-1; CDR3 protein: CASSLTLCKDF
J gene: TRBJ2-3; D gene: TRBD1; V gene: TRBV6-5; CDR3 protein: CASSYRTGGYTQYF
J gene: TRBJ2-1; D gene: .; V gene: TRBV5-1; CDR3 protein: CASSTTGSSYNEQFF
J gene: TRBJ2-7; D gene: TRBD2; V gene: TRBV10-3; CDR3 protein: CAIRALAGSGEQYF
J gene: TRBJ2-7; D gene: .; V gene: TRBV27; CDR3 protein: CASRPIGFSYEQYF
J gene: TRBJ1-2; D gene: TRBD1; V gene: TRBV30; CDR3 protein: CAWSATGGSIGYTF
J gene: TRBJ1-2; D gene: .; V gene: TRBV19; CDR3 protein: CASSIRSNSNYGYTF
J gene: TRBJ2-1; D gene: .; V gene: TRBV19; CDR3 protein: CASSPSDRHNEQFF
J gene: TRBJ2-7; D gene: TRBD1; V gene: TRBV29-1; CDR3 protein: CSVDKTGSYEQYF
J gene: TRBJ1-2; D gene: .; V gene: TRBV19; CDR3 protein: CASSRADYGYTF
J gene: TRBJ2-1; D gene: .; V gene: TRBV6-6; CDR3 protein: CASTQGGGRYEQFF
J gene: TRBJ1-2; D gene: .; V gene: TRBV4-1; CDR3 protein: CASSQDIARVSLYGYTF
J gene: TRBJ1-6; D gene: TRBD1; V gene: TRBV12-3/TRBV12-4; CDR3 protein: CASSPSGTGGSPLHF
J gene: TRBJ1-1; D gene: .; V gene: TRBV6-6; CDR3 protein: CASSYGETEAFF
J gene: TRBJ1-1; D gene: .; V gene: TRBV20-1; CDR3 protein: CSAHGTTNTEAFF
J gene: TRBJ1-5; D gene: TRBD1; V gene: TRBV7-2; CDR3 protein: CASSFRRLVTGGLQPQHF
J gene: TRBJ2-1; D gene: .; V gene: TRBV29-1; CDR3 protein: CSVGKGDNEQFF
J gene: TRBJ1-2; D gene: TRBD1; V gene: TRBV5-1; CDR3 protein: CACGPGQGGGYTF
J gene: TRBJ2-3; D gene: TRBD2; V gene: TRBV6-5; CDR3 protein: CASSYSTSRSSTDTQYF
J gene: TRBJ2-3; D gene: .; V gene: TRBV10-1; CDR3 protein: CASSHQGDTQYF
J gene: TRBJ2-2; D gene: TRBD1; V gene: TRBV4-1; CDR3 protein: CASTPAGTANTGELFF
J gene: TRBJ2-7; D gene: .; V gene: TRBV27; CDR3 protein: CASRQGGFEGNEQYF
J gene: TRBJ2-3; D gene: .; V gene: TRBV7-9; CDR3 protein: CASSLQASTDTQYF